These 12 T cell receptor beta chains originate from one sample sequenced in a study of blood T cell repertoires in COVID-19. Data came from immunoSEQ multiplex PCR; TCRdb stores just in-frame clones and leaves some out. The sample yields approximately 75,000 clones, over 75% seen once. Sequencing input: peripheral blood. These receptors all stem from a human donor in a cohort sampled during active COVID-19.

This sequence joins TRBV9 and TRBJ2-1, with D tentatively TRBD1 (6 bases). V was pared by 6 bases and J by 6 bases, with 13 bases between. Looked up from germline, CDR1 is SGDLS and CDR2 is YYNGEE. This CDR3 is 13 amino acids long. CDR3 in amino acids: CASTSGGINEQFF. The CDR3 DNA follows: TGTGCCAGCACCTCTGGGGGCATCAATGAGCAGTTCTTC.

This chain uses TRBV29-1 with TRBJ2-3; 7 bases are a match to TRBD2. This CDR3 is 15 amino acids long. The trim removed 6 bases at V and 4 bases at J, leaving 13 bases unmatched. Germline V CDR1 and CDR2: SQVTM, ANQGSEA. CDR3 in amino acids: CSVESLGGGPDTQYF. The CDR3 DNA reads as TGCAGCGTCGAATCGCTGGGCGGGGGACCAGATACGCAGTATTTT.

The chain couples TRBV9 to TRBJ1-5, with 9 bases lining up with TRBD1. CDR1 SGDLS and CDR2 YYNGEE come from the germline V gene. This CDR3 spans 17 amino acids. Trimming removed 4 bases from V and 1 base from J; junction bases left unmatched: 9. CDR3 in amino acids: CASSPTDRGGSNQPQHF. The DNA of the CDR3 is TGTGCCAGCAGCCCCACGGACAGGGGCGGGAGCAATCAGCCCCAGCATTTT.

The chain couples TRBV9 to TRBJ2-3; TRBD2 matches at 8 bases. Germline-derived CDR1 and CDR2 are SGDLS and YYNGEE. V lost 1 base and J lost 5; bases outside the gene matches: 6. CDR3 length: 15 residues. This CDR3 is CASSVSGGAVDTQYF. As DNA, the CDR3 is TGTGCCAGCAGCGTATCCGGGGGGGCCGTAGATACGCAGTATTTT.

The chain carries TRBV7-8 and TRBJ2-5; D unclear. The V gene's germline CDR1 is SGHVS and CDR2 FQNEAQ. V was pared by 1 base and J by 2 bases, with 8 bases between. The CDR3 has 14 residues. CDR3 sequence (DNA): TGTGCCAGCAGCTTAGATCGAGTTCAAGAGACCCAGTACTTC. This codes for CASSLDRVQETQYF.

This clone has only one observation. V gene TRBV11-2 combines with J gene TRBJ1-1; D gene unclear. CDR3 size: 12 residues. V lost 6 bases and J 6 bases, leaving 11 bases between the germline ends. CDR1 is SGHAT and CDR2 is FQNNGV in the germline V gene. CDR3 residues: CASSSEVSEAFF. DNA for the CDR3: TGTGCCAGCAGTTCAGAGGTCTCTGAAGCTTTCTTT.

The chain recombines TRBV13 with TRBJ2-3; tentatively, D is TRBD2 (5 bases). Germline V CDR1 and CDR2: PRHDT, FYEKMQ (reference sequence). Trimming cost V 3 bases and J 1 base, with 11 bases left between them. There are 15 residues in the CDR3. The CDR3 spells CASSLRRSRTDTQYF. CDR3 in DNA: TGTGCCAGCAGCTTGCGGAGGTCGCGCACAGATACGCAGTATTTT.

This clone was counted once. The V and J genes are TRBV6-5 and TRBJ2-5; D possibly corresponds to TRBD2 (7 bases). The germline V gene encodes CDR1 MNHEY and CDR2 SVGAGI. Trimming removed 8 bases from V and 2 bases from J, with 18 bases in between. There are 15 residues in the CDR3. The CDR3 DNA follows: TGTGCCAGCTCCCGGGGGGCCGGGACACAAGAGACCCAGTACTTC. As protein: CASSRGAGTQETQYF.

As DNA, the CDR3 is TGTGCCAGCAGTCCCTCCGTAGGGGCGCGGGGCTACACCTTC. It codes for CASSPSVGARGYTF. This chain joins TRBV27 and TRBJ1-2; possible D gene TRBD1, 5 bases. Germline V gene sequence: CDR1 MNHEY, CDR2 SMNVEV (reference sequence). V lost 5 bases to trimming and J lost 8 bases, with 18 bases between them. CDR3 size: 14 residues.

The chain couples TRBV19 to TRBJ2-2, with 8 bases matching TRBD1. Germline lookup yields CDR1 LNHDA and CDR2 SQIVND (reference sequence). The trim removed 3 bases at V and 5 bases at J, leaving 2 bases unmatched. This CDR3 comprises 14 residues. CDR3 bases: TGTGCCAGTAGTATTCAGGGGGCGACCGGGGAGCTGTTTTTT. Amino acids: CASSIQGATGELFF.

This chain joins TRBV7-2 and TRBJ1-3, with a weak D call TRBD1 (6 bases). V was trimmed by 6 bases and J by 0 bases, leaving 15 bases between them. The CDR3 is 16 residues long. Germline CDR1 reads SGHTA; CDR2 reads FQGNSA. The CDR3 DNA sequence: TGTGCCAGCAGTACGATAGGACAGATCTCTGGAAACACCATATATTTT. Translated: CASSTIGQISGNTIYF.

This chain links TRBV24-1 with TRBJ2-3, with D maybe TRBD1 (5 bases). CDR1 KGHDR and CDR2 SFDVKD come from the germline V gene. This CDR3 comprises 11 residues. Trimming took off 10 bases at V and 6 bases at J, with 10 bases between the two ends. CDR3 bases: TGTGCCACGGGGCTTCTGGATACGCAGTATTTT. It codes for CATGLLDTQYF.